Below, 19 T cell receptor beta chains from the same sample are listed, as sequenced in a study of regulatory T cells in long-lasting Graves disease. Time point defined: persistent/refractory GD, antithyroid drugs over 5 years with positive TRAb. The TCR library was made from RNA that had been extracted from PBMCs in TRIzol. According to the study, TCR beta libraries were built with iRepertoire HTBI primers and CDR3-region Arm-PCR. A single record per CDR3 protein comes from TCRdb applying MiXCR to the multiplex PCR reads. The sample yields over 650,000 distinct CDR3 sequences, roughly 30% seen once. This specimen consisted of peripheral blood mononuclear cells (PBMCs), obtained when the disease was refractory, from a patient treated with antithyroid drugs. The receptors originated from a female donor with Graves disease.

This clonotype has ten or more counts. The rearrangement joins TRBV7-2 to TRBJ1-2, with 8 bases lining up with TRBD1. The junction had 5 bases not matched to a gene; V was cut back by 3 bases and J by 5 bases. CDR3 size: 14 residues. Germline loops: CDR1 SGHTA, CDR2 FQGNSA. CDR3 region: CASSLDRDLYGYTF. Here the CDR3 DNA reads TGTGCCAGCAGCTTGGACAGGGACCTATATGGCTACACCTTC.

This clonotype was counted ten times or more. V gene TRBV11-2 combines with J gene TRBJ2-7; D may be TRBD1 (6 bases). CDR1 and CDR2 (germline): SGHAT, FQNNGV. CDR3 length: 14 amino acids. Trimming left V 4 bases short and J 3 bases short, with 13 bases between. The CDR3 nucleotides read TGTGCCAGCAGCTCGGGACAAGAATTCTACGAGCAGTACTTC. Amino acids: CASSSGQEFYEQYF.

In this sample, this clonotype turned up many times. The V and J genes are TRBV12-3 or TRBV12-4 and TRBJ1-1; D uncertain. V was shortened by 6 bases and J by 3 bases, with 14 bases between the two germline ends. This CDR3 spans 14 amino acids. CDR3 sequence reads: CASSQRKGDTEAFF. In nucleotides, the CDR3 is TGTGCCAGCAGCCAACGAAAGGGTGACACTGAAGCTTTCTTT.

This clonotype was seen many times. As DNA, the CDR3 is TGTGCCAGCAGCAGAGGACTGGGAATTTCCTACGAGCAGTACTTC. Amino acids: CASSRGLGISYEQYF. The rearrangement links TRBV11-1 to TRBJ2-7; TRBD2 might be the D (5 bases). Trimming left V 5 bases short and J 1 base short, with 15 bases between. The CDR3 has 15 residues. The V gene's germline CDR1 is SGHAT and CDR2 FQDESV (reference sequence).

This clonotype was counted only a few times. The gene calls are TRBV28 and TRBJ1-5; D is unclear. The CDR3 has 13 residues. Between the trimmed V and J ends, which lost 2 bases and 4 bases, there was a span of 6 bases. Germline CDR1 is MDHEN and CDR2 is SYDVKM. CDR3 amino acids: CASSLPPNQPQHF. In DNA form, the CDR3 reads TGTGCCAGCAGTTTACCACCGAATCAGCCCCAGCATTTT.

The chain is built from TRBV7-9 and TRBJ1-1, with D possibly matching TRBD1 (6 bases). Trimming took 8 bases from V and 1 from J, leaving 14 bases between them. CDR3 length: 14 amino acids. Germline lookup yields CDR1 SEHNR and CDR2 FQNEAQ (reference sequence). The CDR3 bases are TGTGCCAGCGAAGCAGGGGCCGGGAACACTGAAGCTTTCTTT. Its translation: CASEAGAGNTEAFF.

This rearrangement joins TRBV6-1 to TRBJ1-6, with TRBD1 matching over 8 bases. The CDR3 sequence is 16 residues long. Germline loops: CDR1 MNHNS, CDR2 SASEGT. V shed 4 bases and J 7 bases; nucleotides not matched to a gene: 9. CDR3 loop: CASSAPGTGDNSPLHF. CDR3 nucleotides: TGTGCCAGCAGTGCCCCCGGGACAGGTGACAATTCACCCCTCCACTTT.

There are many counts of this clonotype. This chain connects TRBV2 to TRBJ2-5; 8 positions match TRBD2. The germline gives CDR1 SNHLY, CDR2 FYNNEI. V was clipped by 3 bases and J by 4 bases; unmatched bases: 7. CDR3 size: 15 residues. CDR3 amino acids: CASSEVLAGLETQYF. The CDR3 DNA follows: TGTGCCAGCAGTGAGGTTCTAGCGGGTTTAGAGACCCAGTACTTC.

This chain uses TRBV6-1 with TRBJ2-4, with 8 positions matching TRBD2. The CDR3 is 15 residues long. CDR1 and CDR2 (germline): MNHNS, SASEGT. The V gene end was trimmed by 6 bases and the J gene end by 6 bases; junction bases not matched to a gene: 10. The CDR3 coding sequence is TGTGCCAGCAGCTCCTTCACTAGCGGACTAAACATTCAGTACTTC. Encoded protein: CASSSFTSGLNIQYF.

DNA for the CDR3: TGTGCCAGCAGCCAAGACCGGGGGAATCAGCCCCAGCATTTT. Protein sequence: CASSQDRGNQPQHF. This chain joins TRBV11-2 and TRBJ1-5, with TRBD1 as a possible D gene (5 bases). The CDR3 totals 14 residues. The germline gives CDR1 SGHAT, CDR2 FQNNGV. Trimming stripped 5 bases from V and 4 bases from J, with 12 bases between.

This clonotype showed up just a few times. The rearrangement joins TRBV7-9 to TRBJ1-2; 9 bases agree with TRBD1. This CDR3 is built from 14 residues. CDR1 and CDR2 from the germline V gene are SEHNR and FQNEAQ (reference sequence). Germline trimming cut 7 bases from V and 7 bases from J; bases unmatched to any gene: 10. The CDR3 sequence: CASTQGQGAGGYTF. The CDR3, as DNA: TGTGCCAGCACCCAGGGACAGGGCGCTGGTGGCTACACCTTC.

This clonotype has just a few counts. The V and J genes are TRBV12-3 or TRBV12-4 and TRBJ2-5; tentatively, D is TRBD1 or TRBD2 (5 bases each). The CDR3 is made up of 14 amino acids. Trimming removed 6 bases at V and 4 bases at J, with 15 bases between. The CDR3 DNA is TGTGCCAGCAGCTTGCGCTGGGACGGAGAGACCCAGTACTTC. Its protein product is CASSLRWDGETQYF.

This rearrangement joins TRBV30 to TRBJ2-1; 7 bases map to TRBD1. The CDR3 is made up of 13 amino acids. Germline V CDR1 and CDR2: GTSNPN, SVGIG (reference sequence). J lost 6 bases, V lost 3 bases, and 5 bases had no gene match. The CDR3 region has the DNA TGTGCCTGGAGCGAGGGGGCGGGCAATGAGCAGTTCTTC. Translating gives CAWSEGAGNEQFF.

The V call is TRBV6-1, the J call TRBJ1-1, with D tentatively TRBD1 (6 bases). There are 16 residues in the CDR3. With 5 bases removed from V and 0 bases from J, the gap between germline ends came to 16 bases. Per germline, CDR1 MNHNS and CDR2 SASEGT. Written as DNA, the CDR3 is TGTGCCAGCAGTCCCTCGGGGGCGAATATGAACACTGAAGCTTTCTTT. Translated, it gives CASSPSGANMNTEAFF.

This clonotype was observed a handful of times. Written as DNA, the CDR3 is TGTGCCAGCAGTCGAACTAGCGGGAGTTCCACCGGGGAGCTGTTTTTT. Protein: CASSRTSGSSTGELFF. The chain joins TRBV27 to TRBJ2-2; 11 bases agree with TRBD2. V lost 5 bases and J lost 4; bases outside the gene matches: 6. CDR3 size: 16 residues. Germline V gene sequence: CDR1 MNHEY, CDR2 SMNVEV (reference sequence).

The chain couples TRBV3-1 to TRBJ2-4; maybe TRBD1 (6 bases). The germline V and J ends were trimmed by 5 bases and 4 bases, with 9 bases remaining between them. Germline CDR1 is LGHDT and CDR2 is YNNKEL (reference sequence). The CDR3 loop spans 13 amino acids. CDR3 sequence reads: CASSTDRKNIQYF. The CDR3 DNA sequence: TGTGCCAGCAGCACCGACAGGAAAAACATTCAGTACTTC.

This clonotype was counted a few times. V gene TRBV2 combines with J gene TRBJ2-7; 8 positions agree with TRBD2. V shed 6 bases, J shed 2 bases, and the junction held 12 bases outside the gene matches. This CDR3 region has 16 residues. Germline values: CDR1 SNHLY, CDR2 FYNNEI. The CDR3 sequence: CASSEERLARTYEQYF. The CDR3 DNA follows: TGTGCCAGCAGCGAGGAGAGACTAGCGCGTACCTACGAGCAGTACTTC.

The chain combines TRBV28 with TRBJ1-5; D gene uncertain. This CDR3 has 13 residues. V was clipped by 8 bases and J by 7 bases, with 15 bases between them. Germline-derived CDR1 and CDR2 are MDHEN and SYDVKM. CDR3 bases: TGTGCCAGCGAATTCGTGGGGAGACAGCCCCAGCATTTT. This sequence encodes CASEFVGRQPQHF.

The chain uses TRBV20-1 and TRBJ1-1, with D perhaps matching TRBD1 (6 bases). CDR1 is DFQATT and CDR2 is SNEGSKA in the germline V gene (reference sequence). The CDR3 contains 14 residues. The V end was cut by 6 bases, the J end by 2 bases, with 16 bases between. The CDR3 nucleotides read TGCAGTGCGTCGACAGGAAATGTCAACACTGAAGCTTTCTTT. It translates to CSASTGNVNTEAFF.